The clone carrying this TCR beta chain has ten or more counts. These data come from a study of spatial heterogeneity in lung cancer. Looking at the study overall: Detected sequences consistently included more beta-chain ones than alpha-chain ones.

The length of the CDR3 is 14 residues. V was pared by 3 bases and J by 4 bases, with 13 bases between. CDR1 is SGDLS, CDR2 YYNGEE, per germline. Individual TCR cDNA molecules each bore their own unique molecular identifier. TCRdb recomputed calls from the 5' RACE reads with MiXCR, one row per CDR3 protein. The sample includes tens of thousands of distinct CDR3 sequences, roughly 7.2% of them seen just once. The time point here: sample taken at primary tumor resection. The sequence came from a female donor with early-stage non-small cell lung cancer. The chain carries TRBV9 and TRBJ1-2; no reliable D call. The sample in question was PBMCs, obtained at surgery. Written as DNA, the CDR3 is TGTGCCAGCAGCGGACCTACTACTGCCTATGGCTACACCTTC. It translates to CASSGPTTAYGYTF.